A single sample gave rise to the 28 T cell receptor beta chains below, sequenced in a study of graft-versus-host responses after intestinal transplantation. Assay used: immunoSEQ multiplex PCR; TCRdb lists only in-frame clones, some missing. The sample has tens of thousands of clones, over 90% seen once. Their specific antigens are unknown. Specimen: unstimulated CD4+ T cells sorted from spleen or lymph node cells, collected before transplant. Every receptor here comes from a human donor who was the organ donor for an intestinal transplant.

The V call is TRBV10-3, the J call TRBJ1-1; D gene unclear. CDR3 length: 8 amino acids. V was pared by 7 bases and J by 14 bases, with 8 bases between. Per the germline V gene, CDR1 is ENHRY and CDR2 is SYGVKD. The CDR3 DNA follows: TGTGCCATCAATCTCTCCTTCTTT. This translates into CAINLSFF.

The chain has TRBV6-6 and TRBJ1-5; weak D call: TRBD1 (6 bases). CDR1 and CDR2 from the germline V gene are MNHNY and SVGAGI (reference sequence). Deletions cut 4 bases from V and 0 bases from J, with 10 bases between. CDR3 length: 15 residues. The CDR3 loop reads CASSSRTASNQPQHF. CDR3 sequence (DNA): TGTGCCAGCAGTTCCAGGACAGCTAGCAATCAGCCCCAGCATTTT.

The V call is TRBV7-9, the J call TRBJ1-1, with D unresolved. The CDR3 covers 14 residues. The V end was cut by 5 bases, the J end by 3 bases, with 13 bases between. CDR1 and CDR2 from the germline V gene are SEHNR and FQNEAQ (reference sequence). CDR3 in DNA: TGTGCCAGCAGCGCCGGCATTCGGGACACTGAAGCTTTCTTT. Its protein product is CASSAGIRDTEAFF.

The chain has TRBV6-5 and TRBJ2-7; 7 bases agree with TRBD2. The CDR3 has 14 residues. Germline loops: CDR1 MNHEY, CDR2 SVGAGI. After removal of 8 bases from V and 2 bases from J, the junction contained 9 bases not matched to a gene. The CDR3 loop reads CASRWTRSTYEQYF. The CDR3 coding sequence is TGTGCCAGCCGATGGACTAGAAGTACCTACGAGCAGTACTTC.

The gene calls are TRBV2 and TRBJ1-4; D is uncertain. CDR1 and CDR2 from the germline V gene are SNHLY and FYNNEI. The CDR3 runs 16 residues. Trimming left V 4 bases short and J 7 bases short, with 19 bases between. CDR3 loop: CASSGNPGAKFEKLFF. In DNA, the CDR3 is TGTGCCAGCAGTGGCAATCCGGGTGCGAAATTTGAAAAACTGTTTTTT.

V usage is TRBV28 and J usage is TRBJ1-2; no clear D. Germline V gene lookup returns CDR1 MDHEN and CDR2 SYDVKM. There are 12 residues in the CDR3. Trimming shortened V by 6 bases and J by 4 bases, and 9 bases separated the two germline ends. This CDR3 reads CASSSDSYGYTF. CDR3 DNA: TGTGCCAGCAGCTCTGACTCCTATGGCTACACCTTC.

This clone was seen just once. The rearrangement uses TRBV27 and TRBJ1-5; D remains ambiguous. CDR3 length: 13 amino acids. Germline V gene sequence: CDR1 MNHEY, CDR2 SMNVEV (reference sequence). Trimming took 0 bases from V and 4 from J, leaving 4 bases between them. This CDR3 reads CASSLSPNQPQHF. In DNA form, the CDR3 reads TGTGCCAGCAGTTTATCACCGAATCAGCCCCAGCATTTT.

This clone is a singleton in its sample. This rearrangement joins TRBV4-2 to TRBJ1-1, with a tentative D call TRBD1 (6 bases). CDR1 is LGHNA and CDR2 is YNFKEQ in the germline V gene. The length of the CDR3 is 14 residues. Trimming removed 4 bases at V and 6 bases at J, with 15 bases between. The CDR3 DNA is TGTGCCAGCAGCCGAGATAACAGGGTCCCTGAAGCTTTCTTT. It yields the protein CASSRDNRVPEAFF.

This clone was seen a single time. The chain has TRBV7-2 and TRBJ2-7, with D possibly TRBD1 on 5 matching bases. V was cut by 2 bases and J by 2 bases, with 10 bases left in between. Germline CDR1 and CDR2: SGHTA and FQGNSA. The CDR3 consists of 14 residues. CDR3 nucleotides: TGTGCCAGCAGCTTACCAGGGCCGGCCTACGAGCAGTACTTC. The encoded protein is CASSLPGPAYEQYF.

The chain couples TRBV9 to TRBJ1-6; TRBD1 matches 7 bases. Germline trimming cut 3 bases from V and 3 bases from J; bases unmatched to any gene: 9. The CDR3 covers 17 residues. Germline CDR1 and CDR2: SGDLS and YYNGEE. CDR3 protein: CASSAAKGQSYNSPLHF. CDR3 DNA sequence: TGTGCCAGCAGCGCAGCAAAGGGACAGAGCTATAATTCACCCCTCCACTTT.

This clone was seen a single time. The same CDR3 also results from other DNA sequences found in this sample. For the CDR3, the DNA is TGTGCCAGCTCCGAACAGGGTTATGGCTACACCTTC. It is translated as CASSEQGYGYTF. V usage is TRBV6-5 and J usage is TRBJ1-2; D possibly corresponds to TRBD1 (6 bases). Germline CDR1 and CDR2: MNHEY and SVGAGI. Trimming took 8 bases from V and 5 from J, leaving 12 bases between them. This CDR3 has 12 amino acids.

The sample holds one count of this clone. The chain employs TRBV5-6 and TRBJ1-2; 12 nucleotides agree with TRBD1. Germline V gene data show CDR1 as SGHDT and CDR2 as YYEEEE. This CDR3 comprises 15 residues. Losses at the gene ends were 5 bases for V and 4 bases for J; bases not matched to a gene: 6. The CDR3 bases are TGTGCCAGCAGGACGGGACAGGGGGCCCTCTATGGCTACACCTTC. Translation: CASRTGQGALYGYTF.

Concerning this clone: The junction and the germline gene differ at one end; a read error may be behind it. The CDR3, as DNA: TGTGCCAGCAGCCCAAGGGCGGGAGGGTTATATAGCGATCAGCCCCAGCATTTT. Its translation: CASSPRAGGLYSDQPQHF. The chain carries TRBV5-4 and TRBJ1-5; no definite D call. CDR3 length: 18 amino acids. The germline CDR1 and CDR2 sequences are SGHNT and YYREEE (reference sequence).

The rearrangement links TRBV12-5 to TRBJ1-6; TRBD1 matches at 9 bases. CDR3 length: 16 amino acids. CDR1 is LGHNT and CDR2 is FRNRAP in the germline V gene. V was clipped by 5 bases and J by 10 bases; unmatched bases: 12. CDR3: CASGTRTGVRGSPLHF. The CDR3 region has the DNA TGTGCTAGTGGTACCCGGACAGGGGTAAGGGGGTCACCCCTCCACTTT.

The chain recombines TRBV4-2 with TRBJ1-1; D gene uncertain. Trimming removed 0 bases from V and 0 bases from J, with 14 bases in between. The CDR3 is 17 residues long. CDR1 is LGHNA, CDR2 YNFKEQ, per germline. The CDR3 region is CASSQDSYRAMNTEAFF. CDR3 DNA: TGTGCCAGCAGCCAAGACTCCTACAGAGCAATGAACACTGAAGCTTTCTTT.

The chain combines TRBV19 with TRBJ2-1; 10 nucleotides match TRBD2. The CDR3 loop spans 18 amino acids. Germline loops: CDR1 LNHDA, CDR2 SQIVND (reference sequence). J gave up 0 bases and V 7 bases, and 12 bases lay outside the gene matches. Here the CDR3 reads CASTRTSGATISYNEQFF. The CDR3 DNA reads TGTGCCAGTACTAGGACTAGCGGAGCTACTATCTCCTACAATGAGCAGTTCTTC.

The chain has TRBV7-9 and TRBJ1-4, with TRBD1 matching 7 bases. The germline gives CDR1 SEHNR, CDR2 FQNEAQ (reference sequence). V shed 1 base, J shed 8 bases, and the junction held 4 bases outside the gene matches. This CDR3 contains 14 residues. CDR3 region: CASSLGGGREKLFF. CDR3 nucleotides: TGTGCCAGCAGCTTAGGAGGGGGCCGAGAAAAACTGTTTTTT. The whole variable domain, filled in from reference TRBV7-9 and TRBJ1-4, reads DTGVSQNPRHKITKRGQNVTFRCDPISEHNRLYWYRQTLGQGPEFLTYFQNEAQLEKSRLLSDRFSAERPKGSFSTLEIQRTEQGDSAMYLCASSLGGGREKLFFGSGTQLSVL.

CDR3 in DNA: TGTGCCAGCAGTCGAGACAGGACCTACACTGAAGCTTTCTTT. The encoded protein is CASSRDRTYTEAFF. The genes are TRBV6-4 and TRBJ1-1; D is possibly TRBD1 (6 bases). Germline CDR1 is MRHNA and CDR2 is SNTAGT. The V gene lost 5 bases and the J gene lost 3 bases, with 13 bases spanning the gap. This CDR3 has 14 amino acids.

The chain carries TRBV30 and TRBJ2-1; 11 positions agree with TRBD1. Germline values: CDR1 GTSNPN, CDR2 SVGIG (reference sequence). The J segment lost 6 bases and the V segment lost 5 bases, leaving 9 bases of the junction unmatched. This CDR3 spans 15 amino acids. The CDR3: CAWGSGQGVGNEQFF. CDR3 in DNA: TGTGCCTGGGGCTCGGGACAGGGGGTAGGCAATGAGCAGTTCTTC.

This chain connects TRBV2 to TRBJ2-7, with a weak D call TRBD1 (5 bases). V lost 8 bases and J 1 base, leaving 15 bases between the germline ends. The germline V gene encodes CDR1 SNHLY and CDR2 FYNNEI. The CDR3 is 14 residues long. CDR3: CASRRGQGSYEQYF. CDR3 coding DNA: TGTGCCAGCCGTCGTGGCCAGGGTTCCTACGAGCAGTACTTC.

This chain's CDR3 is CASSPLGGVSVNEQYF. The CDR3 coding sequence is TGTGCCAGCTCACCTCTCGGGGGGGTTAGCGTCAACGAGCAGTACTTC. The chain uses TRBV18 and TRBJ2-7; the match to TRBD2 covers 8 bases. The length of the CDR3 is 16 residues. V lost 3 bases to trimming and J lost 5 bases; unmatched junction nucleotides: 12. Germline-derived CDR1 and CDR2 are KGHSH and LQKENI.

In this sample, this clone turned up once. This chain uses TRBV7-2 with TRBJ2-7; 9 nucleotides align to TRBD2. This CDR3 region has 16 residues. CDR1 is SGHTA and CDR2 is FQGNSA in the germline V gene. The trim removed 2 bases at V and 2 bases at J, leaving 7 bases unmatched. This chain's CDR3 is CASSLSSGGITYEQYF. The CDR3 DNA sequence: TGTGCCAGCAGCTTATCCAGCGGGGGGATCACCTACGAGCAGTACTTC.

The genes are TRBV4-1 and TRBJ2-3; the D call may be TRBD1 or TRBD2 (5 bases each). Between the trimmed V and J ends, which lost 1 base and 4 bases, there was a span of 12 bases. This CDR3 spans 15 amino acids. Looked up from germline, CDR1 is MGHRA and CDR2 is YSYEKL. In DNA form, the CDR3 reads TGCGCCAGCAGCCAAGGGGTTCGGGGACCAGATACGCAGTATTTT. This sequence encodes CASSQGVRGPDTQYF.

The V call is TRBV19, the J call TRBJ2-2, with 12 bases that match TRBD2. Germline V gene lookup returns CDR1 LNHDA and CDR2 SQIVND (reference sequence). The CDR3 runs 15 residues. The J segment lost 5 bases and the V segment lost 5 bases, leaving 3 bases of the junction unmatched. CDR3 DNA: TGTGCCAGTAGTTTAGGACTAGCGGGAACCGGGGAGCTGTTTTTT. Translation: CASSLGLAGTGELFF. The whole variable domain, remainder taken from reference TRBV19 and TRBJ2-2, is DGGITQSPKYLFRKEGQNVTLSCEQNLNHDAMYWYRQDPGQGLRLIYYSQIVNDFQKGDIAEGYSVSREKKESFPLTVTSAQKNPTAFYLCASSLGLAGTGELFFGEGSRLTVL.

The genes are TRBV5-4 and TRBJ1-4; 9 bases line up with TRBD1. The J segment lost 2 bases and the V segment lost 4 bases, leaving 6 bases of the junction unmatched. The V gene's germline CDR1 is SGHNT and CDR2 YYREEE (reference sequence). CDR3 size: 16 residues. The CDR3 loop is CASSSYRGQTNEKLFF. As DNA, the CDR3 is TGTGCCAGCAGCAGCTACAGGGGGCAGACTAATGAAAAACTGTTTTTT.

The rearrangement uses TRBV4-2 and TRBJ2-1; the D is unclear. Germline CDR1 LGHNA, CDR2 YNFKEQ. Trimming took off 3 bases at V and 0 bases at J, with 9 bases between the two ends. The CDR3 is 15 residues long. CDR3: CASSQSWSSYNEQFF. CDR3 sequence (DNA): TGTGCCAGCAGCCAGTCCTGGAGCTCCTACAATGAGCAGTTCTTC.

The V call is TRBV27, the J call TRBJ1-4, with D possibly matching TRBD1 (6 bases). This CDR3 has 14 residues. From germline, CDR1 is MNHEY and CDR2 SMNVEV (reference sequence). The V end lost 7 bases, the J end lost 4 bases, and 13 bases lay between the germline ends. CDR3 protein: CASKAAGDNEKLFF. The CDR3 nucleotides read TGTGCCAGCAAGGCGGCAGGGGATAATGAAAAACTGTTTTTT.

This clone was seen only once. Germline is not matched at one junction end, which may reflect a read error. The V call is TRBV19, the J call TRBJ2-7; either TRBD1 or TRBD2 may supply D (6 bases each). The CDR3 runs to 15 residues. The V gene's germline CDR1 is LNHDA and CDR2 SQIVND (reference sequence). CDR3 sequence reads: CASSIQGGRTYEQYF. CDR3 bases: TGTGCCAGCAGTATTCAAGGGGGGAGAACCTACGAGCAGTACTTC.